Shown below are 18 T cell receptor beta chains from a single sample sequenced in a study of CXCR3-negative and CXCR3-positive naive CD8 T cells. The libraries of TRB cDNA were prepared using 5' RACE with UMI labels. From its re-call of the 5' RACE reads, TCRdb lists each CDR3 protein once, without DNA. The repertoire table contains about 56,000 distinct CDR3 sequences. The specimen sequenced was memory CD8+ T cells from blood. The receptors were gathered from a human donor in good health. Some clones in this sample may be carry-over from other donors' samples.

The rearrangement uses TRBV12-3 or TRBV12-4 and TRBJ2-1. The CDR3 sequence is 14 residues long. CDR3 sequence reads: CASSGDTIGDEQFF.

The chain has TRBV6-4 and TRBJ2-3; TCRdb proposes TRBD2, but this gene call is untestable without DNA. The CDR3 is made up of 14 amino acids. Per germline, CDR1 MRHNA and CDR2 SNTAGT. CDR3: CASSPSGATDTQYF.

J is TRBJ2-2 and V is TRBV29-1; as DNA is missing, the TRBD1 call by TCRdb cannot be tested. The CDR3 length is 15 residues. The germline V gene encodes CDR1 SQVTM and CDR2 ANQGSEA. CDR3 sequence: CSVHVGQGSTGELFF.

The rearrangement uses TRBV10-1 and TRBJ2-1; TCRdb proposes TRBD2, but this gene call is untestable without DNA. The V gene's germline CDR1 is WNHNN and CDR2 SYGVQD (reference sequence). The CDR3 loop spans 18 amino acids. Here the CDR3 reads CASSISASGGLSYNEQFF.

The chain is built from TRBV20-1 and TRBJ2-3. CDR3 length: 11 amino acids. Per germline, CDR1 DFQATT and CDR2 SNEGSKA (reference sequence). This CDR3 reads CSAREDRTQYF.

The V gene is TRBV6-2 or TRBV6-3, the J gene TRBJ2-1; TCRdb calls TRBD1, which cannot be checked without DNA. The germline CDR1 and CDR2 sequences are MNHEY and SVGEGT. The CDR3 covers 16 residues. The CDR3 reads CASSYRDRGAGNEQFF.

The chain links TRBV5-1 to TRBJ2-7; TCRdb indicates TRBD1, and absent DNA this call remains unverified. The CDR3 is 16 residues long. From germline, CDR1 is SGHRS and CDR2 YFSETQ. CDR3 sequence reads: CASSLAQRGPTYEQYF.

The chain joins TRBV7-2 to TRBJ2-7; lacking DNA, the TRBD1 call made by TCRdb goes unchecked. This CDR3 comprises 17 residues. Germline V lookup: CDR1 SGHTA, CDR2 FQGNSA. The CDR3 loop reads CASSLELSQGSSYEQYF. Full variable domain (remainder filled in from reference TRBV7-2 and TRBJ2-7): GAGVSQSPSNKVTEKGKDVELRCDPISGHTALYWYRQSLGQGLEFLIYFQGNSAPDKSGLPSDRFSAERTGGSVSTLTIQRTQQEDSAVYLCASSLELSQGSSYEQYFGPGTRLTVT.

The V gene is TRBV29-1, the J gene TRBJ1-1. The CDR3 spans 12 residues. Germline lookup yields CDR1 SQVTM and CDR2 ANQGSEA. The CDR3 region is CSVEGGDTEAFF. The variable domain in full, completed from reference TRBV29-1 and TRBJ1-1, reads SAVISQKPSRDICQRGTSLTIQCQVDSQVTMMFWYRQQPGQSLTLIATANQGSEATYESGFVIDKFPISRPNLTFSTLTVSNMSPEDSSIYLCSVEGGDTEAFFGQGTRLTVV.

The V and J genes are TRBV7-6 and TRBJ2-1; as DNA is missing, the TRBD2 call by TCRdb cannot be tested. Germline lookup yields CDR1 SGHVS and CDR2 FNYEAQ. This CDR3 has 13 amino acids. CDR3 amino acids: CASSPASYNEQFF.

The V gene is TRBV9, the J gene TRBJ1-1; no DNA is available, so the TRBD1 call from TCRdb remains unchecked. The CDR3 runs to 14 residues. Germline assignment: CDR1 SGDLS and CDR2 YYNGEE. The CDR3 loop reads CASSVGGGRTEAFF.

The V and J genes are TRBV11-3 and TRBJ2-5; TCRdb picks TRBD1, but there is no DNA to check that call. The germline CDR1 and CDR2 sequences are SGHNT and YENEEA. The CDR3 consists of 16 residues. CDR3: CASSSRGLFGQETQYF.

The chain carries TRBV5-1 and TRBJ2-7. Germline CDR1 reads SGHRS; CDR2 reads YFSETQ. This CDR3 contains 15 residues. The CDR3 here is CASRDMDWSSYEQYF.

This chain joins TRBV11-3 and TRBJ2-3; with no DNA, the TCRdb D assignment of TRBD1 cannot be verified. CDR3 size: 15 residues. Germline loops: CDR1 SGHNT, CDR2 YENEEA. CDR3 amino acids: CASSFTPNPPDTQYF.

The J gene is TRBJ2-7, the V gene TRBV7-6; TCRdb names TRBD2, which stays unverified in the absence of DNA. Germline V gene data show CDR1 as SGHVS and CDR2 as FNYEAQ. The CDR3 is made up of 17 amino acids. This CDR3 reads CASSPPSSGPSSYEQYF.

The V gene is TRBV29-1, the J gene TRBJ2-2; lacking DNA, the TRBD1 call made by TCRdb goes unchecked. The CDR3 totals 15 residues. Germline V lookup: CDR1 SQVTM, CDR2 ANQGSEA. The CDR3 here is CSVDFGTGGLGELFF.

CDR3 amino acids: CSASQATYEQYF. V gene TRBV20-1 combines with J gene TRBJ2-7. Germline CDR1 and CDR2: DFQATT and SNEGSKA (reference sequence). This CDR3 spans 12 amino acids.

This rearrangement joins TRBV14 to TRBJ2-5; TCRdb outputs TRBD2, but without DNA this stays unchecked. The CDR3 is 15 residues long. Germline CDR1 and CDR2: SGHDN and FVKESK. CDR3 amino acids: CASSQGEVRQETQYF.